The 9 T cell receptor beta chains listed next were all sequenced from one sample in a study of OX40 agonist ivuxolimab in advanced cancers. Library preparation was by the immunoSEQ multiplex PCR assay. TCRdb provides this immuneACCESS table in a form limited to in-frame rearrangements. Some clones are lacking; in checked studies, under half of them reflect an unresolved V gene, and why the rest are absent is not known. The sample records some 60,000 clones, about 94% of which are singletons. Of the sample, roughly 18% falls within the top ten clones. Here the sequenced sample was CD4+ or CD8+ T cells sorted from blood, taken in a trial of the OX40 agonist ivuxolimab. These receptors were collected from an adult with an advanced solid tumor such as melanoma, head and neck, liver or kidney cancer.

The rearrangement uses TRBV9 and TRBJ2-7; 10 nucleotides agree with TRBD2. J gave up 3 bases and V 0 bases, and 3 bases lay outside the gene matches. The CDR3 spans 15 residues. Germline V gives CDR1 SGDLS, CDR2 YYNGEE. The CDR3 here is CASSVGTSGIYEQYF. The CDR3 DNA reads TGTGCCAGCAGCGTAGGTACTAGCGGGATCTACGAGCAGTACTTC.

CDR3 nucleotide sequence: TGTGCCAGCAGCGTAAGTAGCGGGAGGGCCGGCACAGATACGCAGTATTTT. Protein: CASSVSSGRAGTDTQYF. The rearrangement links TRBV9 to TRBJ2-3, with TRBD2 identical over 11 bases. CDR3 length: 17 amino acids. Looked up from germline, CDR1 is SGDLS and CDR2 is YYNGEE. V was pared by 1 base and J by 1 base, with 5 bases of the junction left unmatched.

V is TRBV7-9 and J is TRBJ1-4; the D is unclear. The V gene lost 2 bases and the J gene lost 7 bases, with 20 bases spanning the gap. The germline gives CDR1 SEHNR, CDR2 FQNEAQ (reference sequence). The CDR3 has 17 residues. The CDR3: CASSLPPSRLVGEKLFF. CDR3 DNA sequence: TGTGCCAGCAGCTTACCCCCGTCACGGCTGGTGGGTGAAAAACTGTTTTTT.

The chain combines TRBV7-6 with TRBJ2-7; 7 bases agree with TRBD1. With V trimmed by 2 bases and J by 2 bases, 3 bases remained unmatched. From germline, CDR1 is SGHVS and CDR2 FNYEAQ. The CDR3 is 14 residues long. The CDR3 spells CASSLRGQTYEQYF. For the CDR3, the DNA is TGTGCCAGCAGCTTAAGGGGACAGACCTACGAGCAGTACTTC.

The CDR3 here is CSVEVTDFDGYTF. CDR3 in DNA: TGCAGCGTTGAAGTCACAGACTTCGATGGCTACACCTTC. This chain uses TRBV29-1 with TRBJ1-2; D gene uncertain. CDR1 is SQVTM and CDR2 is ANQGSEA in the germline V gene. The CDR3 has 13 residues. The germline V and J ends were trimmed by 1 base and 6 bases, with 12 bases remaining between them.

V gene TRBV7-8 combines with J gene TRBJ2-2; maybe TRBD2 (5 bases). Germline V lookup: CDR1 SGHVS, CDR2 FQNEAQ. The CDR3 is 16 residues long. The V and J ends lost 3 bases and 0 bases respectively, with 11 bases between them. CDR3 DNA sequence: TGTGCCAGCAGCTTGATGACGGGAACGAACACCGGGGAGCTGTTTTTT. It yields the protein CASSLMTGTNTGELFF.

V usage is TRBV5-6 and J usage is TRBJ1-3; D uncertain. Germline loops: CDR1 SGHDT, CDR2 YYEEEE. This CDR3 region has 11 residues. V lost 0 bases, J lost 9 bases, and 4 bases lay in between. CDR3 nucleotide sequence: TGTGCCAGCAGCTTGGATGGCACCATATATTTT. The encoded protein is CASSLDGTIYF.

The chain employs TRBV30 and TRBJ2-3; 12 bases align to TRBD1. V was pared by 1 base and J by 2 bases, with 4 bases of the junction left unmatched. Germline CDR1 reads GTSNPN; CDR2 reads SVGIG (reference sequence). CDR3 size: 16 residues. CDR3 protein: CAWSDGTGGTTDTQYF. The CDR3 nucleotides are TGTGCCTGGAGTGATGGGACAGGGGGCACCACAGATACGCAGTATTTT.

This rearrangement joins TRBV30 to TRBJ2-3; D gene unclear. Germline loops: CDR1 GTSNPN, CDR2 SVGIG (reference sequence). Between the trimmed V and J ends, which lost 2 bases and 4 bases, there was a span of 16 bases. The CDR3 length is 15 residues. CDR3 residues: CAWSLPATSADTQYF. DNA of the CDR3: TGTGCCTGGAGTCTACCGGCGACAAGTGCAGATACGCAGTATTTT.